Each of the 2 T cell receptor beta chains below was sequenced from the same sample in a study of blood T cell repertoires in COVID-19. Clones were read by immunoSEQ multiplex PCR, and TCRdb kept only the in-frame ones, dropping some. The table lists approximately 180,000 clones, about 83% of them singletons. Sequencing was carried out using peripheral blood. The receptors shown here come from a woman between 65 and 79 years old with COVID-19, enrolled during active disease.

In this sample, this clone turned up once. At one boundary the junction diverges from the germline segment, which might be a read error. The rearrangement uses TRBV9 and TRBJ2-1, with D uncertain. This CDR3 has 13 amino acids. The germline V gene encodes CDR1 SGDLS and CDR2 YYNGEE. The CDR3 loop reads CASSVEGDNEQFF. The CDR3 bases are TGTGCCAGCAGTGTAGAAGGAGACAATGAGCAGTTCTTC.

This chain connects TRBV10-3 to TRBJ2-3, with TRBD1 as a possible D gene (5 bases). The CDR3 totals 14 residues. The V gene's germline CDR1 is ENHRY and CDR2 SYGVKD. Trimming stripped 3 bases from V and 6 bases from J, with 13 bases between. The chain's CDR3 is CAISERGRPDTQYF. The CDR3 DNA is TGTGCCATCAGTGAAAGGGGCCGCCCCGATACGCAGTATTTT.